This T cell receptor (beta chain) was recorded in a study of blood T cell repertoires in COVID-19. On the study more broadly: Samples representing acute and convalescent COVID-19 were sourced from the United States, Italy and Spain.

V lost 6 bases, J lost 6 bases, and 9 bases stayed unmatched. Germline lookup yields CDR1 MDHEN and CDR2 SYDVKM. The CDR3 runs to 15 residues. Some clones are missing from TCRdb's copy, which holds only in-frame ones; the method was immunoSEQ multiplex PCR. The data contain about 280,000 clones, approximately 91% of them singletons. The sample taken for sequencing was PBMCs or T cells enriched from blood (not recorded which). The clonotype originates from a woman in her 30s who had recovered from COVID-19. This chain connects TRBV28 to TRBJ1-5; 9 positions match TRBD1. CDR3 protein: CASSATGGRVQPQHF. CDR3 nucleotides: TGTGCCAGCAGCGCCACAGGGGGCCGGGTTCAGCCCCAGCATTTT.